One and the same sample provided the 16 T cell receptor beta chains below, sequenced in a study of OX40 agonist ivuxolimab in advanced cancers. Libraries were prepared by immunoSEQ multiplex PCR; TCRdb keeps only in-frame clonotypes and omits some of them. The table shows 55,000 to 80,000 clones, with roughly nine tenths occurring only once. The source was CD4+ or CD8+ T cells sorted from blood, collected in a trial of the OX40 agonist ivuxolimab. Source of these receptors: an adult with an advanced solid tumor such as melanoma, head and neck, liver or kidney cancer.

The rearrangement uses TRBV4-2 and TRBJ2-1; 9 positions match TRBD2. This CDR3 contains 17 residues. CDR1 is LGHNA and CDR2 is YNFKEQ in the germline V gene. Losses at the gene ends were 3 bases for V and 6 bases for J; bases not matched to a gene: 12. CDR3 protein: CASSHKGSSGVLNEQFF. The CDR3, as DNA: TGTGCCAGCAGCCACAAGGGGTCTAGCGGGGTTCTCAATGAGCAGTTCTTC.

This chain joins TRBV5-8 and TRBJ2-5; TRBD2 might be the D (7 bases). The CDR3 length is 14 residues. V lost 6 bases, J lost 5 bases, and 17 bases lay in between. Germline CDR1 and CDR2: SGHTS and YDEGEE. CDR3 nucleotide sequence: TGTGCCAGCACCCTGGGGGGGCCTGAGGAGACCCAGTACTTC. Amino acids: CASTLGGPEETQYF.

The chain combines TRBV13 with TRBJ2-5; D might be TRBD2 (5 bases). Per germline, CDR1 PRHDT and CDR2 FYEKMQ (reference sequence). This CDR3 has 13 residues. The V gene lost 1 base and the J gene lost 11 bases, with 14 bases spanning the gap. The CDR3 bases are TGTGCCAGCAGCTTAGAGGTCGGGGATGAGCAGTACTTC. As protein: CASSLEVGDEQYF.

This rearrangement joins TRBV11-2 to TRBJ2-1; TRBD2 aligns across 7 bases. CDR1 and CDR2 from the germline V gene are SGHAT and FQNNGV. This CDR3 is 14 amino acids long. V was clipped by 4 bases and J by 10 bases; unmatched bases: 10. As DNA, the CDR3 is TGTGCCAGCAGCTCGGGACTATCCCACTGGGAGCAGTTCTTC. Translation gives CASSSGLSHWEQFF.

The V and J genes are TRBV7-6 and TRBJ2-1; maybe TRBD1 (6 bases). V lost 4 bases, J lost 9 bases, and 13 bases lay in between. The CDR3 sequence is 13 residues long. CDR1 SGHVS and CDR2 FNYEAQ come from the germline V gene. CDR3 bases: TGTGCCAGCAGCTCCCCGCCGGACAGTGAGCAGTTCTTC. Its translation is CASSSPPDSEQFF. The variable domain in full, completed from reference TRBV7-6 and TRBJ2-1, reads GAGVSQSPRYKVTKRGQDVALRCDPISGHVSLYWYRQALGQGPEFLTYFNYEAQQDKSGLPNDRFSAERPEGSISTLTIQRTEQRDSAMYRCASSSPPDSEQFFGPGTRLTVL.

This chain joins TRBV19 and TRBJ2-7; 10 bases agree with TRBD1. Losses at the gene ends were 4 bases for V and 4 bases for J; bases not matched to a gene: 10. The V gene's germline CDR1 is LNHDA and CDR2 SQIVND (reference sequence). The CDR3 extends over 16 amino acids. The DNA of the CDR3 is TGTGCCAGTAGTACAAAACCGGGACAGGGGAGTTACGAGCAGTACTTC. It specifies CASSTKPGQGSYEQYF.

This clone was found once. V gene TRBV7-9 combines with J gene TRBJ2-7; 7 bases agree with TRBD1. V lost 1 base and J lost 4; bases outside the gene matches: 4. This CDR3 spans 14 amino acids. Germline-derived CDR1 and CDR2 are SEHNR and FQNEAQ (reference sequence). This CDR3 reads CASSLGQGWYEQYF. CDR3 nucleotides: TGTGCCAGCAGCTTAGGACAGGGCTGGTACGAGCAGTACTTC.

This clone was seen only a few times. The V and J genes are TRBV9 and TRBJ1-2; D is undetermined. Trimming pared 0 bases from V and 1 base from J, leaving 10 bases between. The germline V gene encodes CDR1 SGDLS and CDR2 YYNGEE. There are 15 residues in the CDR3. As DNA, the CDR3 is TGTGCCAGCAGCGTAGACGGCAGGATTAACTATGGCTACACCTTC. Protein sequence: CASSVDGRINYGYTF.

This chain connects TRBV2 to TRBJ2-5; either TRBD1 or TRBD2 may fit D (5 bases each). The CDR3 loop spans 13 amino acids. Looked up from germline, CDR1 is SNHLY and CDR2 is FYNNEI. V lost 4 bases, J lost 5 bases, and 11 bases lay in between. CDR3 region: CASSAWDGETQYF. DNA of the CDR3: TGTGCCAGCAGTGCTTGGGACGGTGAGACCCAGTACTTC.

V and J are TRBV19 and TRBJ2-5, with 7 bases matching TRBD2. J gave up 2 bases and V 5 bases, and 8 bases lay outside the gene matches. From germline, CDR1 is LNHDA and CDR2 SQIVND (reference sequence). This CDR3 is built from 15 residues. CDR3 in amino acids: CASSARDYPQETQYF. In DNA, the CDR3 is TGTGCCAGTAGTGCCCGGGACTACCCTCAAGAGACCCAGTACTTC.

The rearrangement uses TRBV27 and TRBJ2-7, with D unresolved. Germline V lookup: CDR1 MNHEY, CDR2 SMNVEV (reference sequence). Deletions cut 9 bases from V and 2 bases from J, with 14 bases between. CDR3 length: 13 residues. The CDR3 spells CASRERSAYEQYF. The CDR3 DNA reads TGTGCCAGTCGAGAAAGGAGCGCCTACGAGCAGTACTTC.

The sample holds a few counts of this clone. This chain uses TRBV18 with TRBJ1-1; D call uncertain. This CDR3 spans 12 amino acids. Trimming cost V 2 bases and J 6 bases, with 7 bases left between them. Germline loops: CDR1 KGHSH, CDR2 LQKENI. The CDR3 sequence: CASSPNFPEAFF. CDR3 coding DNA: TGTGCCAGCTCACCAAATTTTCCTGAAGCTTTCTTT.

The rearrangement joins TRBV2 to TRBJ2-2; 9 bases agree with TRBD1. V trimming: 8 bases; J trimming: 1 base; junction bases outside the gene matches: 2. The CDR3 runs 14 residues. Looked up from germline, CDR1 is SNHLY and CDR2 is FYNNEI. The CDR3 nucleotides are TGTGCCAGCCACAGGGGGCGGAACACCGGGGAGCTGTTTTTT. It is translated as CASHRGRNTGELFF.

This chain uses TRBV10-3 with TRBJ1-2, with D maybe TRBD1 (5 bases). The V end was cut by 6 bases, the J end by 3 bases, with 26 bases between. This CDR3 spans 18 amino acids. Per germline, CDR1 ENHRY and CDR2 SYGVKD. The CDR3 DNA reads as TGTGCCATCAGAACAATGGTGGAGACAGATAATATAGACTATGGCTACACCTTC. Its protein product is CAIRTMVETDNIDYGYTF.

The chain couples TRBV2 to TRBJ1-6, with 8 bases that match TRBD1. The germline V gene encodes CDR1 SNHLY and CDR2 FYNNEI. The J segment lost 6 bases and the V segment lost 8 bases, leaving 9 bases of the junction unmatched. The CDR3 sequence is 15 residues long. The CDR3 sequence is CASGDRGASNSPLHF. CDR3 nucleotide sequence: TGTGCCAGCGGCGACAGGGGCGCTAGTAATTCACCCCTCCACTTT.

For this clone: The sample holds other DNA sequences that translate to the same CDR3. The chain carries TRBV27 and TRBJ2-1; weak D call: TRBD1 (5 bases). The CDR3 runs to 13 residues. The V end lost 8 bases, the J end lost 3 bases, and 11 bases lay between the germline ends. CDR1 and CDR2 from the germline V gene are MNHEY and SMNVEV (reference sequence). CDR3 sequence reads: CASSFQGYNEQFF. For the CDR3, the DNA is TGTGCCAGCTCCTTTCAGGGCTACAATGAGCAGTTCTTC.